The following is a T cell receptor beta chain sequence with its context. The data were obtained in a study of radiotherapy plus CTLA-4 blockade in lung cancer. Whole-study context: Patients showed objective responses in about 20% of cases and disease control in roughly 34%.

Libraries were prepared by immunoSEQ multiplex PCR; TCRdb keeps only in-frame clonotypes and omits some of them. The table shows 110,000 or so clones, with more than 65% occurring only once. The TCR originated in a human donor with non-small cell lung cancer who had a partial response to radiotherapy plus ipilimumab. Source: peripheral blood, taken from a patient treated with radiotherapy plus ipilimumab.

In DNA, the CDR3 is TGTGCCAGTTCCGTTACAGCGGGAAACACAGATACGCAGTATTTT. As protein: CASSVTAGNTDTQYF. The J gene is TRBJ2-3, the V gene TRBV9; 7 nucleotides match TRBD2. CDR1 and CDR2 (germline): SGDLS, YYNGEE. The length of the CDR3 is 15 residues. V lost 8 bases to trimming and J lost 2 bases; unmatched junction nucleotides: 11.